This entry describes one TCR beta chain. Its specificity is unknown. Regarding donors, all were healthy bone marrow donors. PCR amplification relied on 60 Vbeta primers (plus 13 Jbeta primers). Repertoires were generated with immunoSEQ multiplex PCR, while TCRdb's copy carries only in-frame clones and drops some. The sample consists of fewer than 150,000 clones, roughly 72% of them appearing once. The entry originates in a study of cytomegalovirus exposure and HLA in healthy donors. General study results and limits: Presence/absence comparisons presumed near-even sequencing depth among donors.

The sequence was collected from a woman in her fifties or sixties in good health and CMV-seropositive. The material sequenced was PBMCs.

The CDR3 sequence: CASSLGTSYEQYF. As DNA, the CDR3 is TGTGCCAGCAGCCTTGGGACTTCGTACGAGCAGTACTTC. The chain joins TRBV6-1 to TRBJ2-7, with D possibly matching TRBD2 (6 bases). The germline V gene has CDR1 MNHNS and CDR2 SASEGT. The CDR3 is 13 residues long. The V and J ends lost 6 bases and 4 bases respectively, with 13 bases between them.